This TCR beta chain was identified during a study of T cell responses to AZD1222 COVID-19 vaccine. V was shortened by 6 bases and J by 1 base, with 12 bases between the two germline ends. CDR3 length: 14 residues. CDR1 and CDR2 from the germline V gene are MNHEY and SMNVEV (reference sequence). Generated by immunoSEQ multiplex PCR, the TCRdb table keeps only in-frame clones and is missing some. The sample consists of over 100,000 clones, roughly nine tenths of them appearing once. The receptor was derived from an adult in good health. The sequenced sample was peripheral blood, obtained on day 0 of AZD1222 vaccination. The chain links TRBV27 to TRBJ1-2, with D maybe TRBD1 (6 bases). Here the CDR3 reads CASSRTVFNYGYTF. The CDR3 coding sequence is TGTGCCAGCAGCCGGACAGTTTTTAACTATGGCTACACCTTC.